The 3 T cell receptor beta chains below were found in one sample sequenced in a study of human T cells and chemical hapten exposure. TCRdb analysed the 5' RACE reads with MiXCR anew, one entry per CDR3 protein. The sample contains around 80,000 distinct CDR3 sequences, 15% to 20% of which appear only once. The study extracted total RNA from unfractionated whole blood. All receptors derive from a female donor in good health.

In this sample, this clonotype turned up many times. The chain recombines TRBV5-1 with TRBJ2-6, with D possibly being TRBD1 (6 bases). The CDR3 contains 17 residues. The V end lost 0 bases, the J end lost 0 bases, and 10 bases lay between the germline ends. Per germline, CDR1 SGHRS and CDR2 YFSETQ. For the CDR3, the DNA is TGCGCCAGCAGCTTGGAGGGACACCCCTCTGGGGCCAACGTCCTGACTTTC. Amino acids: CASSLEGHPSGANVLTF.

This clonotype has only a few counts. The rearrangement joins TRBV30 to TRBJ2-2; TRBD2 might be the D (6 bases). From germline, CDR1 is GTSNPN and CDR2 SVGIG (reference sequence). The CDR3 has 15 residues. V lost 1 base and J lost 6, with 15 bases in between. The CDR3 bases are TGTGCCTGGAGTGAAGGAGGGACTGCTGCCGGGGAGCTGTTTTTT. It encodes CAWSEGGTAAGELFF.

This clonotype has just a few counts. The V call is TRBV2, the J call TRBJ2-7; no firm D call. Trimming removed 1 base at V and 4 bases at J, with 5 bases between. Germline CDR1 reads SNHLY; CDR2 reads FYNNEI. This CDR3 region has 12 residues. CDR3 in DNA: TGTGCCAGCAGTGAAGGGCCGTACGAGCAGTACTTC. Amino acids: CASSEGPYEQYF.